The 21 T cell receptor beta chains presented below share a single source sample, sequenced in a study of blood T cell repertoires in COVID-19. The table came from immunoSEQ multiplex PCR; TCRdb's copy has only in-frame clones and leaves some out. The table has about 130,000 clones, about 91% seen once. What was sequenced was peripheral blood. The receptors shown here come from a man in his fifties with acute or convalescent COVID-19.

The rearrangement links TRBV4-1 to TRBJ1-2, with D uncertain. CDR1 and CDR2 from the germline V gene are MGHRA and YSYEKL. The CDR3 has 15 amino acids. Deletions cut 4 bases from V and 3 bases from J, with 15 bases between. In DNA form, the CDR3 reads TGCGCCAGCAGCCCGGCCGCCAGAGCGGACTATGGCTACACCTTC. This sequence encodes CASSPAARADYGYTF.

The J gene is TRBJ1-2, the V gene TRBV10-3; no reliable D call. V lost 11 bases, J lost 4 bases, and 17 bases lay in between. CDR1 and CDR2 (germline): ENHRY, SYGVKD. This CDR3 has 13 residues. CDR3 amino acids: CALREGGLYGYTF. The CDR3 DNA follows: TGTGCCCTACGGGAAGGCGGACTCTATGGCTACACCTTC.

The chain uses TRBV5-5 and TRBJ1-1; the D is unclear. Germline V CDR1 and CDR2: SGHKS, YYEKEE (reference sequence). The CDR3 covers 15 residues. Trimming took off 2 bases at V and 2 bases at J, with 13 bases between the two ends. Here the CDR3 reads CASSFGPVSNTEAFF. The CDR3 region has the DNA TGTGCCAGCAGCTTTGGGCCCGTTTCAAACACTGAAGCTTTCTTT.

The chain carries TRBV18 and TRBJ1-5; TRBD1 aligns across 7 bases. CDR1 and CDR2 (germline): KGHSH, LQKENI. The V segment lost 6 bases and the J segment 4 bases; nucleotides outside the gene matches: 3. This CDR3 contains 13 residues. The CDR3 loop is CASSGQNNQPQHF. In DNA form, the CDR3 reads TGTGCCAGCTCGGGACAGAATAATCAGCCCCAGCATTTT.

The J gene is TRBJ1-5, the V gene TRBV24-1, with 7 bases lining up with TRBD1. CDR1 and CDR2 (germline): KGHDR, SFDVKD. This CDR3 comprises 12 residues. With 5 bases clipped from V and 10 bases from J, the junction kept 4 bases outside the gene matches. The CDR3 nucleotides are TGTGCCACCAGTGTTCAGGGGGAACCCCAGCATTTT. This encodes CATSVQGEPQHF.

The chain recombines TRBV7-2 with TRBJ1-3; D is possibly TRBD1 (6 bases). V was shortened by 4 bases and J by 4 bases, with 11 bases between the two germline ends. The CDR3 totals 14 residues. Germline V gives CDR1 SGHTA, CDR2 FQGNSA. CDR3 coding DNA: TGTGCCAGCAGCTCGCCGGGACAAGGAAACACCATATATTTT. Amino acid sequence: CASSSPGQGNTIYF.

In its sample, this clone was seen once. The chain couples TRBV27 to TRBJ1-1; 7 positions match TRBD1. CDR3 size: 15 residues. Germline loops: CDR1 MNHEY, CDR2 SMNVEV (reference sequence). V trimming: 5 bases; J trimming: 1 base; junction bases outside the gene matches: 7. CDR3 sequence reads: CASSPQDRTNTEAFF. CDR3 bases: TGTGCCAGCAGTCCCCAGGACAGGACGAACACTGAAGCTTTCTTT.

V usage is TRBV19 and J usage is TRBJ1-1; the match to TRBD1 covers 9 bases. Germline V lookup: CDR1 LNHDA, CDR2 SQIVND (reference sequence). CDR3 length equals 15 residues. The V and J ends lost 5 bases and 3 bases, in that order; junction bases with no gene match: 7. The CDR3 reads CASSSPQGADTEAFF. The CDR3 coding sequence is TGTGCCAGTAGTTCACCACAGGGGGCAGACACTGAAGCTTTCTTT.

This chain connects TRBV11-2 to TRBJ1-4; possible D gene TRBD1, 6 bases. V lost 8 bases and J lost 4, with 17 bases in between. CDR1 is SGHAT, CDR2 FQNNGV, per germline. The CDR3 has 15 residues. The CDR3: CASSLSWGLNEKLFF. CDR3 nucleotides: TGTGCCAGCTCCCTATCTTGGGGGCTTAATGAAAAACTGTTTTTT.

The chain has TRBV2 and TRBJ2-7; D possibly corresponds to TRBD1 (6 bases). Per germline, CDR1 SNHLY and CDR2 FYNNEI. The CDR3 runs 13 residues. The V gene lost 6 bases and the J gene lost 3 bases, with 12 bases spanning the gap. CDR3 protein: CASRQGGVYEQYF. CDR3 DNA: TGTGCCAGCAGGCAAGGGGGTGTCTACGAGCAGTACTTC.

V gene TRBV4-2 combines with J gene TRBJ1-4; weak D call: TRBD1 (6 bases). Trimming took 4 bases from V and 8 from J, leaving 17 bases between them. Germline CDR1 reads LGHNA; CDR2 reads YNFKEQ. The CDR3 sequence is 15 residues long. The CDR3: CASSRAGGRSEKLFF. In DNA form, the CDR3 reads TGTGCCAGCAGCCGGGCTGGGGGCCGCAGCGAAAAACTGTTTTTT.

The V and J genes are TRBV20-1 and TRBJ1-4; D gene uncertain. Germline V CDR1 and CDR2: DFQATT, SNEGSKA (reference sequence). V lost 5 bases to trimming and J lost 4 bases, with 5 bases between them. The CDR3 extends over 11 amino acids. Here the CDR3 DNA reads TGCAGTGCTCGGGTTAATGAAAAACTGTTTTTT. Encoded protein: CSARVNEKLFF.

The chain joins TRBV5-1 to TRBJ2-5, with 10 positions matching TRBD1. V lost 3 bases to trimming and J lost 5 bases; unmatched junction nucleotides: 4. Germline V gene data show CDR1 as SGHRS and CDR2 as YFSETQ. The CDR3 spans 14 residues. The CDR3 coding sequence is TGCGCCAGCAGCTCGACAGGGGGCCTGGAGACCCAGTACTTC. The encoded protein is CASSSTGGLETQYF.

The CDR3 bases are TGTGCCAGCAGCTTAGACCGGGGTTTCTATGGCTACACCTTC. This sequence encodes CASSLDRGFYGYTF. The chain combines TRBV7-2 with TRBJ1-2, with D unclear. Trimming took off 1 base at V and 4 bases at J, with 10 bases between the two ends. Looked up from germline, CDR1 is SGHTA and CDR2 is FQGNSA. This CDR3 region has 14 residues.

Here the CDR3 DNA reads TGCGCCAGCAGCTTGGAGGTGGGAGCTGGAGGCAGGGAGCTGTTTTTT. Translation gives CASSLEVGAGGRELFF. V is TRBV5-1 and J is TRBJ2-2, with D tentatively TRBD2 (5 bases). Germline lookup yields CDR1 SGHRS and CDR2 YFSETQ. V shed 0 bases and J shed 9 bases, with 18 bases lying between them. This CDR3 contains 16 residues. Complete variable domain (other parts from reference TRBV5-1 and TRBJ2-2): KAGVTQTPRYLIKTRGQQVTLSCSPISGHRSVSWYQQTPGQGLQFLFEYFSETQRNKGNFPGRFSGRQFSNSRSEMNVSTLELGDSALYLCASSLEVGAGGRELFFGEGSRLTVL.

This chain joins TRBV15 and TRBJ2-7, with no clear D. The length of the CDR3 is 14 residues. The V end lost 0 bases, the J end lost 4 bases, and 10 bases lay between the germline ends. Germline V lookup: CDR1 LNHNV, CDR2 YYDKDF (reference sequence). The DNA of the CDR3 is TGTGCCACCAGCAGAGATTCTTCAGCGTACGAGCAGTACTTC. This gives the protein CATSRDSSAYEQYF.

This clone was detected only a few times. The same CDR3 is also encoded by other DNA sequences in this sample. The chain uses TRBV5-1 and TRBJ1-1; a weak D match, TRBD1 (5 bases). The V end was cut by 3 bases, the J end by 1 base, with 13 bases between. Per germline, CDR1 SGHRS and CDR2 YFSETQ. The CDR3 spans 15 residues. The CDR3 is CASSSSGGRNTEAFF. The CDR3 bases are TGCGCCAGCAGCTCCTCGGGGGGGAGGAACACTGAAGCTTTCTTT. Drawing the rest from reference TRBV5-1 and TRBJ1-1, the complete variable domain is KAGVTQTPRYLIKTRGQQVTLSCSPISGHRSVSWYQQTPGQGLQFLFEYFSETQRNKGNFPGRFSGRQFSNSRSEMNVSTLELGDSALYLCASSSSGGRNTEAFFGQGTRLTVV.

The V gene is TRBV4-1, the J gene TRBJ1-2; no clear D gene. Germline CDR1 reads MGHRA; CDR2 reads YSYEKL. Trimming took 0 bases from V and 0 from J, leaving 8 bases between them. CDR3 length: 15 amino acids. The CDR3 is CASSQDQTPNYGYTF. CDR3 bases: TGCGCCAGCAGCCAAGATCAGACACCTAACTATGGCTACACCTTC.

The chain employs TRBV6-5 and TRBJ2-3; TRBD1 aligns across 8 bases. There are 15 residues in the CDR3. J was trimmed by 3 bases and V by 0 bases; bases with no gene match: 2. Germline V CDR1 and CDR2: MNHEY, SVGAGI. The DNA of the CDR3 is TGTGCCAGCAGTTACTCCGGACAGGGTACAGATACGCAGTATTTT. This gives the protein CASSYSGQGTDTQYF.

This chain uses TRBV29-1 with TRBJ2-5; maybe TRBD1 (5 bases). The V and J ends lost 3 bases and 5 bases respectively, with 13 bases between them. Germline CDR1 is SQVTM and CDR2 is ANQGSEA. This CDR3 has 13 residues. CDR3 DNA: TGCAGCGTTGAGGCCAGGGCCCGGGAGACCCAGTACTTC. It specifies CSVEARARETQYF.

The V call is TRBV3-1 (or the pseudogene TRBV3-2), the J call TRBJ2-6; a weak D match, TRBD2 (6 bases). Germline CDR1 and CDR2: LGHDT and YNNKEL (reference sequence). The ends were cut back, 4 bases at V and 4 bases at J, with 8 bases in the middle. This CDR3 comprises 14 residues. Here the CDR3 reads CASSLREGANVLTF. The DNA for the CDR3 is TGTGCCAGCAGCCTCCGGGAGGGGGCCAACGTCCTGACTTTC.